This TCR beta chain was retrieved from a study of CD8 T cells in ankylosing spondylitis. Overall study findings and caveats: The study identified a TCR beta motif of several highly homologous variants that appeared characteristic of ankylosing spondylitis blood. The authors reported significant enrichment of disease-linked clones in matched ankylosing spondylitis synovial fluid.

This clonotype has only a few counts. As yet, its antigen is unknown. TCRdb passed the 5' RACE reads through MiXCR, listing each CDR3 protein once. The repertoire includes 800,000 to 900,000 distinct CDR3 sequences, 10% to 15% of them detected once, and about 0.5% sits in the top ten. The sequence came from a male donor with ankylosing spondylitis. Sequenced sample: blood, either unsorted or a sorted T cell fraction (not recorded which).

In DNA, the CDR3 is TGCGCCAGCAGCCAGGCATGGCGGGGGGAACACTACGAGCAGTACTTC. Amino acid sequence: CASSQAWRGEHYEQYF. This sequence joins TRBV4-3 and TRBJ2-7; TRBD2 matches 8 bases. The CDR3 runs 16 residues. Looked up from germline, CDR1 is LGHNA and CDR2 is YSLEER. Trimming took 3 bases from V and 3 from J; bases not matched to a gene: 10.